This T cell receptor (beta chain) is drawn from a study of shared clonotypes between healthy human individuals. Broader study findings: Non-shared clonotypes were found to have lower generation probabilities than the clonotypes that were shared by all four of the sorted-subset donors.

To note about this clone: What it recognizes is unknown.

V trimming: 6 bases; J trimming: 0 bases; junction bases outside the gene matches: 14. The CDR3 has 18 amino acids. Germline CDR1 is LNHDA and CDR2 is SQIVND (reference sequence). Naive-designated CD8 cells lacked CD45RO, were positively enriched for CCR7, and omitted terminally differentiated effector memory CD45RA+ cells. The data were produced by immunoSEQ multiplex PCR, yet TCRdb's version contains in-frame clones alone and is incomplete. The sample carries about 800,000 clones, 90% to 98% recorded once. This chain connects TRBV19 to TRBJ2-4, with 7 nucleotides matching TRBD1. The clonotype originates from a man younger than 45 in good health. The sample taken for sequencing was naive CD8+ T cells sorted from blood. In DNA, the CDR3 is TGTGCCAGTAGACCACACCGGGACAGCGACCTAGCCAAAAACATTCAGTACTTC. Amino acid sequence: CASRPHRDSDLAKNIQYF. The full variable domain, rest sourced from reference TRBV19 and TRBJ2-4, is DGGITQSPKYLFRKEGQNVTLSCEQNLNHDAMYWYRQDPGQGLRLIYYSQIVNDFQKGDIAEGYSVSREKKESFPLTVTSAQKNPTAFYLCASRPHRDSDLAKNIQYFGAGTRLSVL.